The clone carrying this TCR beta chain has a handful of counts. TCRdb re-called the 5' RACE reads with MiXCR, one entry per CDR3 protein. The sample yields a few hundred thousand distinct CDR3 sequences, 20% to 25% seen once. These data come from a study of T-cell memory formation after mild COVID-19. The CDR3 loop spans 13 amino acids. From germline, CDR1 is MGHRA and CDR2 YSYEKL. Trimming took off 2 bases at V and 9 bases at J, with 13 bases between the two ends. The rearrangement joins TRBV4-1 to TRBJ1-1; D gene unclear. Sequenced sample: PBMCs or a T cell subset sorted from them (not recorded which). The receptor was derived from a man aged 18 to 29 who had mild COVID-19 (a few samples of this study predate the infection). Cell type and time point are not known. The CDR3 is CASSQPDDVKAFF. CDR3 bases: TGCGCCAGCAGCCAACCTGACGACGTAAAAGCTTTCTTT.